The 16 T cell receptor beta chains below were found in one sample sequenced in a study of shared clonotypes between healthy human individuals. Method: immunoSEQ multiplex PCR; TCRdb's copy keeps in-frame clones and lacks some. The table lists about 600,000 clones, roughly 97% of them singletons. The sample was naive CD4+ T cells sorted from blood. As for subset: CD45RA+ positively selected. The receptors were gathered from a woman aged 30 to 39 in good health.

The rearrangement uses TRBV19 and TRBJ1-5; 10 nucleotides agree with TRBD1. The germline V gene has CDR1 LNHDA and CDR2 SQIVND (reference sequence). The CDR3 totals 15 residues. With V trimmed by 6 bases and J by 1 base, 3 bases remained unmatched. CDR3 loop: CASSGTGVSNQPQHF. The CDR3, as DNA: TGTGCCAGTAGCGGGACAGGGGTGAGCAATCAGCCCCAGCATTTT.

Notes on this clone: This same CDR3 is encoded by further DNA sequences in the sample. The J gene is TRBJ1-2, the V gene TRBV28, with TRBD1 as a possible D gene (6 bases). CDR1 and CDR2 (germline): MDHEN, SYDVKM. There are 12 residues in the CDR3. V dropped 3 bases and J dropped 5 bases, with 7 bases sitting between them. The CDR3 protein is CASSLDRYGYTF. CDR3 sequence (DNA): TGTGCCAGCAGTTTGGACAGATATGGCTACACCTTC.

As concerns this clone: Other DNA sequences of this sample code for an identical CDR3. The V and J genes are TRBV28 and TRBJ1-5; 7 bases align to TRBD1. Germline V CDR1 and CDR2: MDHEN, SYDVKM. CDR3 size: 15 residues. V lost 2 bases and J lost 2; bases outside the gene matches: 3. The CDR3: CASSLRQGGNQPQHF. CDR3 coding DNA: TGTGCCAGCAGTTTAAGACAGGGTGGCAATCAGCCCCAGCATTTT.

About this clone: Within the sample, other DNA sequences also encode this same CDR3. The chain recombines TRBV28 with TRBJ2-3, with 9 bases aligning to TRBD1. V lost 2 bases, J lost 1 base, and 1 base stayed unmatched. This CDR3 has 15 residues. Germline CDR1 is MDHEN and CDR2 is SYDVKM. CDR3 loop: CASSLRQGGTDTQYF. For the CDR3, the DNA is TGTGCCAGCAGTTTAAGACAGGGGGGCACAGATACGCAGTATTTT.

The rearrangement uses TRBV7-9 and TRBJ2-6; D gene ambiguous. Trimming shortened V by 5 bases and J by 0 bases, and 5 bases separated the two germline ends. Germline V gene data show CDR1 as SEHNR and CDR2 as FQNEAQ (reference sequence). The CDR3 is 14 amino acids. This CDR3 reads CASSTISGANVLTF. CDR3 DNA: TGTGCCAGCAGCACAATCTCTGGGGCCAACGTCCTGACTTTC.

The chain combines TRBV10-1 with TRBJ1-2, with a tentative D call TRBD1 (5 bases). V lost 0 bases and J lost 2, with 16 bases in between. The CDR3 extends over 17 amino acids. Germline loops: CDR1 WNHNN, CDR2 SYGVQD (reference sequence). CDR3 sequence: CASSESFQGNLNYGYTF. The DNA of the CDR3 is TGCGCCAGCAGTGAGTCATTCCAGGGAAACTTAAACTATGGCTACACCTTC.

Comment on this clone: Other DNA sequences in the sample encode the same CDR3. This rearrangement joins TRBV7-9 to TRBJ2-7; D unclear. CDR1 and CDR2 from the germline V gene are SEHNR and FQNEAQ (reference sequence). V shed 1 base and J shed 4 bases, with 5 bases lying between them. The CDR3 runs to 12 residues. CDR3 nucleotides: TGTGCCAGCAGCTTAGTTGGGTACGAGCAGTACTTC. Protein: CASSLVGYEQYF. Variable domain in full (rest from reference TRBV7-9 and TRBJ2-7): DTGVSQNPRHKITKRGQNVTFRCDPISEHNRLYWYRQTLGQGPEFLTYFQNEAQLEKSRLLSDRFSAERPKGSFSTLEIQRTEQGDSAMYLCASSLVGYEQYFGPGTRLTVT.

V usage is TRBV6-5 and J usage is TRBJ1-1; the D is unclear. The germline gives CDR1 MNHEY, CDR2 SVGAGI. The V gene lost 5 bases and the J gene lost 3 bases, with 13 bases spanning the gap. This CDR3 is built from 14 residues. The DNA of the CDR3 is TGTGCCAGCAGTGAAGTATTCAGTTACACTGAAGCTTTCTTT. This codes for CASSEVFSYTEAFF.

The chain employs TRBV2 and TRBJ1-1; D not resolved. Germline assignment: CDR1 SNHLY and CDR2 FYNNEI. The ends were cut back, 4 bases at V and 0 bases at J, with 6 bases in the middle. This CDR3 spans 13 amino acids. The CDR3 protein is CASSGEMNTEAFF. Written as DNA, the CDR3 is TGTGCCAGCAGTGGTGAAATGAACACTGAAGCTTTCTTT.

The chain is built from TRBV11-1 and TRBJ2-1; maybe TRBD2 (5 bases). The germline gives CDR1 SGHAT, CDR2 FQDESV (reference sequence). Trimming removed 5 bases from V and 5 bases from J, with 16 bases in between. The CDR3 has 15 amino acids. CDR3 DNA sequence: TGTGCCAGCAGCCGGGATGTTGTGATTGACAATGAGCAGTTCTTC. It is translated as CASSRDVVIDNEQFF.

The chain combines TRBV10-1 with TRBJ1-4, with D uncertain. V gave up 6 bases and J gave up 7 bases, with 12 bases separating them. Germline V gene lookup returns CDR1 WNHNN and CDR2 SYGVQD (reference sequence). The CDR3 length is 13 residues. The CDR3 region is CASSVTRSEKLFF. CDR3 DNA: TGCGCCAGCAGCGTAACGAGGAGTGAAAAACTGTTTTTT.

The chain employs TRBV7-9 and TRBJ1-2, with D perhaps TRBD1 (6 bases). V gave up 5 bases and J gave up 4 bases, with 11 bases separating them. This CDR3 spans 13 amino acids. Per germline, CDR1 SEHNR and CDR2 FQNEAQ (reference sequence). The CDR3 here is CASSQVGAYGYTF. The CDR3 DNA follows: TGTGCCAGCAGCCAGGTGGGGGCCTATGGCTACACCTTC.

This chain joins TRBV27 and TRBJ2-7; D not resolved. From germline, CDR1 is MNHEY and CDR2 SMNVEV (reference sequence). Trimming removed 4 bases from V and 4 bases from J, with 20 bases in between. The CDR3 contains 16 residues. The CDR3 nucleotides read TGTGCCAGCAGTTCTCTAGTTGTCCCTAACCTTTACGAGCAGTACTTC. Its protein is CASSSLVVPNLYEQYF.

The chain couples TRBV28 to TRBJ1-4, with unresolved D. V was trimmed by 1 base and J by 7 bases, leaving 10 bases between them. CDR3 length: 14 amino acids. From germline, CDR1 is MDHEN and CDR2 SYDVKM. In nucleotides, the CDR3 is TGTGCCAGCAGTTTATCGCACACCGGTGAAAAACTGTTTTTT. Its protein product is CASSLSHTGEKLFF.

The chain recombines TRBV7-2 with TRBJ1-4; D is uncertain. The germline gives CDR1 SGHTA, CDR2 FQGNSA. The V gene lost 5 bases and the J gene lost 2 bases, with 12 bases spanning the gap. CDR3 size: 15 residues. CDR3 amino acids: CASSLLGETNEKLFF. In DNA, the CDR3 is TGTGCCAGCAGCCTGCTTGGAGAGACTAATGAAAAACTGTTTTTT.

The table lists this clone with a count of one. The chain is built from TRBV7-3 and TRBJ2-3; D ambiguous. Germline V gene data show CDR1 as SGHTA and CDR2 as FQGTGA. The CDR3 runs to 15 residues. Trimming stripped 0 bases from V and 1 base from J, with 8 bases between. CDR3 residues: CASSLTGLRTDTQYF. Here the CDR3 DNA reads TGTGCCAGCAGCTTAACGGGTTTGCGCACAGATACGCAGTATTTT.